This note documents a single TCR beta chain sequence. The germline V and J ends were trimmed by 5 bases and 0 bases, with 13 bases remaining between them. Germline CDR1 SNHLY, CDR2 FYNNEI. The CDR3 consists of 15 residues. The sample comes from a study of blood T cell repertoires in COVID-19. About the research overall: Sources were T cells, B-cell-depleted T cells, or PBMCs; the material itself was cDNA or gDNA.

This study enrolled people aged 18 to 89 from approximately 25 US geographic areas. Cohorts were based on clinical histories the participants reported. Original data processing: It was from reference gene primer amplification that nucleated cell counts were estimated. TCRdb's table, derived via immunoSEQ multiplex PCR, lists solely in-frame clones and lacks some. D and trimming were read from the DNA, whereas the V and J calls and clone size are those reported in that table. Of 300,000 to 350,000 clones in the sample, over 75% are singletons; the top ten hold more than 0.9%. The sample comprised PBMCs or T cells enriched from blood (not recorded which). The gene calls are TRBV2 and TRBJ1-2; weak D call: TRBD1 (5 bases). The receptor comes from a woman aged 25 to 45 who had recovered from COVID-19. In DNA form, the CDR3 reads TGTGCCAGCAGTAAGGACACGGCGTCTAACTATGGCTACACCTTC. This sequence encodes CASSKDTASNYGYTF. The full variable domain, rest sourced from reference TRBV2 and TRBJ1-2, is EPEVTQTPSHQVTQMGQEVILRCVPISNHLYFYWYRQILGQKVEFLVSFYNNEISEKSEIFDDQFSVERPDGSNFTLKIRSTKLEDSAMYFCASSKDTASNYGYTFGSGTRLTVV.